Shown below are 21 T cell receptor beta chains from a single sample sequenced in a study of Graves' ophthalmopathy and Graves' hyperthyroidism (dated by TCRdb to the late 2010s). The run used an Illumina HiSeq 2000. For repertoire sequencing, the TCR beta CDR3 regions were amplified from RNA transcripts. HTBI primers and the Qiagen OneStep RT-PCR kit were used in a first-round RT-PCR, which was followed by a second-round multiplex PCR, size selection and purification. The public sequencing data were trimmed at Q25 with fastp and processed into clonotypes with MiXCR by TCRdb, which kept only in-frame beta chains. When rows share a CDR3 protein, they turn into one entry using the most common DNA and genes. This sample holds some 400,000 distinct CDR3 sequences; around 19% were observed only once. The ten largest account for around 1.6% of the sample. Sequencing was performed on peripheral blood. These receptors all come from a woman aged 18-29 years with Graves' ophthalmopathy. Donor details come from another sample of the same person, matched by shared clones.

This clonotype appeared many times. The genes are TRBV20-1 and TRBJ1-2; D uncertain. The germline V gene has CDR1 DFQATT and CDR2 SNEGSKA (reference sequence). Trimming pared 6 bases from V and 4 bases from J, leaving 15 bases between. This CDR3 has 13 residues. The CDR3 region has the DNA TGCAGTGCGTCATCCGGGGTGGGCTATGGCTACACCTTC. This gives the protein CSASSGVGYGYTF.

CDR3 sequence: CASSTSSINTEAFF. The CDR3 bases are TGTGCCAGTAGTACGAGTAGTATCAACACTGAAGCTTTCTTT. The chain couples TRBV19 to TRBJ1-1; D remains ambiguous. Germline V gene data show CDR1 as LNHDA and CDR2 as SQIVND (reference sequence). V gave up 4 bases and J gave up 2 bases, with 11 bases separating them. There are 14 residues in the CDR3.

This clonotype has at least ten counts. The chain is built from TRBV20-1 and TRBJ1-2; 7 bases line up with TRBD1. Germline values: CDR1 DFQATT, CDR2 SNEGSKA (reference sequence). This CDR3 has 13 residues. The J segment lost 6 bases and the V segment lost 3 bases, leaving 7 bases of the junction unmatched. In nucleotides, the CDR3 is TGCAGTGCTAGTCCCGACAGGGCCCATGGCTACACCTTC. Amino acid sequence: CSASPDRAHGYTF.

This chain uses TRBV29-1 with TRBJ1-6; D is ambiguous. This CDR3 has 12 residues. Trimming stripped 3 bases from V and 14 bases from J, with 14 bases between. The germline CDR1 and CDR2 sequences are SQVTM and ANQGSEA. The CDR3 is CSVEVSGQTLHF. Here the CDR3 DNA reads TGCAGCGTTGAGGTGTCGGGTCAGACCCTCCACTTT.

This clonotype was seen at least ten times. The chain uses TRBV11-2 and TRBJ2-4, with D hard to call. V was cut by 0 bases and J by 0 bases, with 9 bases left in between. The germline V gene has CDR1 SGHAT and CDR2 FQNNGV. This CDR3 comprises 16 residues. CDR3 sequence reads: CASSLEVTVAKNIQYF. The CDR3 DNA reads as TGTGCCAGCAGCTTAGAAGTAACGGTAGCCAAAAACATTCAGTACTTC.

This clonotype was observed at least ten times. This chain connects TRBV20-1 to TRBJ2-7; TRBD1 matches at 9 bases. Per the germline V gene, CDR1 is DFQATT and CDR2 is SNEGSKA (reference sequence). This CDR3 comprises 13 residues. V was clipped by 6 bases and J by 7 bases; unmatched bases: 10. This CDR3 is CSAQTGGEGEQYF. CDR3 nucleotide sequence: TGCAGTGCGCAGACAGGGGGTGAGGGTGAGCAGTACTTC.

At least ten counts were recorded for this clonotype. The J gene is TRBJ1-5, the V gene TRBV28, with D unclear. V was trimmed by 3 bases and J by 7 bases, leaving 10 bases between them. Germline V gene data show CDR1 as MDHEN and CDR2 as SYDVKM. CDR3 length: 13 residues. The CDR3 sequence is CASSFESGQPQHF. The CDR3 DNA reads as TGTGCCAGCAGTTTTGAGTCTGGACAGCCCCAGCATTTT.

The rearrangement joins TRBV29-1 to TRBJ1-2; D is perhaps TRBD1 (5 bases). Trimming pared 4 bases from V and 8 bases from J, leaving 14 bases between. Germline CDR1 is SQVTM and CDR2 is ANQGSEA. There are 12 residues in the CDR3. CDR3 in DNA: TGCAGCGTTGGTGTAGGGGTGGGAGGCTACACCTTC. It encodes CSVGVGVGGYTF.

The table lists this clonotype with many counts. This sequence joins TRBV19 and TRBJ2-7; D is perhaps TRBD2 (6 bases). V was pared by 3 bases and J by 3 bases, with 9 bases between. Germline values: CDR1 LNHDA, CDR2 SQIVND (reference sequence). The CDR3 extends over 13 amino acids. CDR3 residues: CASSIRGFYEQYF. The CDR3 region has the DNA TGTGCCAGTAGTATCCGGGGGTTCTACGAGCAGTACTTC. The whole variable domain, remainder taken from reference TRBV19 and TRBJ2-7, is DGGITQSPKYLFRKEGQNVTLSCEQNLNHDAMYWYRQDPGQGLRLIYYSQIVNDFQKGDIAEGYSVSREKKESFPLTVTSAQKNPTAFYLCASSIRGFYEQYFGPGTRLTVT.

The sample holds many counts of this clonotype. The chain employs TRBV20-1 and TRBJ1-5, with D possibly TRBD1 on 5 matching bases. With 6 bases removed from V and 1 base from J, the gap between germline ends came to 10 bases. The CDR3 spans 13 residues. The V gene's germline CDR1 is DFQATT and CDR2 SNEGSKA (reference sequence). CDR3 bases: TGCAGTGCGCACGGGGGGAGCAATCAGCCCCAGCATTTT. It encodes CSAHGGSNQPQHF.

In this sample, this clonotype turned up many times. The V call is TRBV20-1, the J call TRBJ1-5; tentative D call: TRBD1 (6 bases). Germline assignment: CDR1 DFQATT and CDR2 SNEGSKA (reference sequence). V shed 6 bases and J shed 0 bases, with 12 bases lying between them. There are 14 residues in the CDR3. CDR3 protein: CSANRENSNQPQHF. DNA for the CDR3: TGCAGTGCGAACAGGGAGAATAGCAATCAGCCCCAGCATTTT.

This clonotype was counted at least ten times. The chain links TRBV11-2 to TRBJ2-5; 9 nucleotides align to TRBD1. The CDR3 contains 17 residues. Trimming removed 3 bases from V and 4 bases from J; junction bases left unmatched: 12. Germline-derived CDR1 and CDR2 are SGHAT and FQNNGV. The CDR3 sequence: CASSFSLRQGGVETQYF. The CDR3 DNA reads as TGTGCCAGCAGCTTTTCCCTTCGACAGGGGGGAGTAGAGACCCAGTACTTC.

There are many counts of this clonotype. V is TRBV11-1 and J is TRBJ1-2; 7 bases map to TRBD1. V trimming: 5 bases; J trimming: 4 bases; junction bases outside the gene matches: 13. The germline V gene encodes CDR1 SGHAT and CDR2 FQDESV (reference sequence). The CDR3 is 16 amino acids. The CDR3 is CASSGYGIRTGYGYTF. The CDR3 coding sequence is TGTGCCAGCAGCGGATATGGGATCCGGACAGGCTATGGCTACACCTTC.

The chain is built from TRBV12-3 or TRBV12-4 and TRBJ1-2, with no clear D. Deletions cut 5 bases from V and 2 bases from J, with 6 bases between. The CDR3 sequence is 12 residues long. The CDR3: CASSNSNYGYTF. The CDR3, as DNA: TGTGCCAGCAGTAACTCGAACTATGGCTACACCTTC.

This clonotype was seen many times. The rearrangement links TRBV5-6 to TRBJ1-5; tentative D call: TRBD1 (5 bases). The V end lost 2 bases, the J end lost 8 bases, and 14 bases lay between the germline ends. The germline V gene encodes CDR1 SGHDT and CDR2 YYEEEE. The CDR3 is 14 residues long. This chain's CDR3 is CASSFGAGGEPQHF. The CDR3 bases are TGTGCCAGCAGCTTCGGTGCGGGGGGAGAGCCCCAGCATTTT.

The chain employs TRBV19 and TRBJ1-5; the D is unclear. Germline V gives CDR1 LNHDA, CDR2 SQIVND (reference sequence). V lost 1 base to trimming and J lost 0 bases, with 7 bases between them. The CDR3 consists of 15 residues. This CDR3 is CASSIAHSSNQPQHF. The CDR3 coding sequence is TGTGCCAGTAGTATAGCTCACAGTAGCAATCAGCCCCAGCATTTT.

This clonotype has at least ten counts. The CDR3 is CSAREEDEQYF. The CDR3, as DNA: TGCAGTGCTAGAGAGGAAGACGAGCAGTACTTC. This chain joins TRBV20-1 and TRBJ2-7; no reliable D call. This CDR3 is 11 amino acids long. CDR1 and CDR2 from the germline V gene are DFQATT and SNEGSKA (reference sequence). The germline V and J ends were trimmed by 0 bases and 5 bases, with 5 bases remaining between them.

V gene TRBV7-3 combines with J gene TRBJ2-2, with D possibly matching TRBD2 (6 bases). V was trimmed by 2 bases and J by 4 bases, leaving 14 bases between them. The CDR3 has 16 residues. Looked up from germline, CDR1 is SGHTA and CDR2 is FQGTGA. The CDR3 reads CASSLGGIGSTGELFF. As DNA, the CDR3 is TGTGCCAGCAGCTTAGGCGGGATCGGTAGCACCGGGGAGCTGTTTTTT. Full variable domain (missing parts from reference TRBV7-3 and TRBJ2-2): GAGVSQTPSNKVTEKGKYVELRCDPISGHTALYWYRQSLGQGPEFLIYFQGTGAADDSGLPNDRFFAVRPEGSVSTLKIQRTERGDSAVYLCASSLGGIGSTGELFFGEGSRLTVL.

This clonotype showed up many times. The rearrangement links TRBV2 to TRBJ2-5; a weak D match, TRBD2 (6 bases). The germline V and J ends were trimmed by 7 bases and 0 bases, with 9 bases remaining between them. Germline V gene sequence: CDR1 SNHLY, CDR2 FYNNEI. The CDR3 runs 13 residues. The CDR3 region has the DNA TGTGCCAGCACCGGGACTTACCAAGAGACCCAGTACTTC. This codes for CASTGTYQETQYF.

This clonotype was counted at least ten times. One junction end does not reproduce the germline sequence, and a read error may be involved. CDR3 sequence: CASSLEGRTRSCEQYF. Here the CDR3 DNA reads TGCGCCAGCAGCTTGGAAGGCCGCACCCGCTCCTGCGAGCAGTACTTC. This chain uses TRBV5-1 with TRBJ2-7; D unresolved. This CDR3 is 16 amino acids long. CDR1 and CDR2 from the germline V gene are SGHRS and YFSETQ.

The table lists this clonotype with many counts. The chain employs TRBV6-2 or TRBV6-3 and TRBJ2-5, with D hard to call. CDR1 and CDR2 (germline): MNHEY, SVGEGT. This CDR3 spans 12 amino acids. Trimming shortened V by 2 bases and J by 4 bases, and 5 bases separated the two germline ends. This CDR3 reads CASSYIPETQYF. The CDR3 coding sequence is TGTGCCAGCAGTTACATACCAGAGACCCAGTACTTC.